One and the same sample provided the 31 T cell receptor beta chains below, sequenced in a study of shared T cell receptors in the human thymus. Only in-frame clones appear in the TCRdb table, and some are missing; sequencing was by immunoSEQ multiplex PCR. The repertoire holds hundreds of thousands of clones, with 85% to 95% as singletons. The sequenced sample was thymocytes. These receptors all come from a human donor.

The gene calls are TRBV12-5 and TRBJ2-2; D not resolved. The CDR3 totals 17 residues. Germline V gives CDR1 LGHNT, CDR2 FRNRAP. Trimming removed 2 bases from V and 2 bases from J, with 15 bases in between. This CDR3 is CASGLPKDPLNTGELFF. The DNA of the CDR3 is TGTGCTAGTGGTTTGCCTAAGGACCCCCTAAACACCGGGGAGCTGTTTTTT.

The chain joins TRBV5-5 to TRBJ2-7; D perhaps matches TRBD2 (6 bases). Germline CDR1 is SGHKS and CDR2 is YYEKEE (reference sequence). V was shortened by 7 bases and J by 4 bases, with 21 bases between the two germline ends. The CDR3 has 15 amino acids. CDR3 in DNA: TGTGCCAGCGGAGGGATTAGGGCCTGGATTTACGAGCAGTACTTC. Protein: CASGGIRAWIYEQYF.

The CDR3 DNA follows: TGTGCCAGCAGTCTGTGGACAGGACCACCCCAAGAGACCCAGTACTTC. Translation gives CASSLWTGPPQETQYF. V is TRBV27 and J is TRBJ2-5; 7 bases match TRBD1. V trimming: 5 bases; J trimming: 1 base; junction bases outside the gene matches: 10. CDR1 and CDR2 from the germline V gene are MNHEY and SMNVEV (reference sequence). The CDR3 length is 16 residues.

V and J are TRBV30 and TRBJ1-1, with TRBD1 as a possible D gene (5 bases). There are 15 residues in the CDR3. Trimming took 0 bases from V and 0 from J, leaving 11 bases between them. CDR1 and CDR2 (germline): GTSNPN, SVGIG (reference sequence). CDR3 protein: CAWSVKRGMNTEAFF. CDR3 in DNA: TGTGCCTGGAGTGTTAAGAGGGGTATGAACACTGAAGCTTTCTTT.

This chain joins TRBV28 and TRBJ2-1; possible D gene TRBD2, 7 bases. With 6 bases removed from V and 6 bases from J, the gap between germline ends came to 27 bases. This CDR3 region has 18 residues. CDR1 and CDR2 (germline): MDHEN, SYDVKM. The CDR3, as DNA: TGTGCCAGCAGCCGGGGGCCGGGAGGAATTGAGGGGCGCAATGAGCAGTTCTTC. It yields the protein CASSRGPGGIEGRNEQFF.

The V call is TRBV28, the J call TRBJ2-7; the D is unclear. The CDR3 is 11 amino acids. V was trimmed by 4 bases and J by 4 bases, leaving 5 bases between them. Germline CDR1 reads MDHEN; CDR2 reads SYDVKM. This chain's CDR3 is CASSSEYEQYF. The CDR3 DNA reads as TGTGCCAGCAGTTCCGAGTACGAGCAGTACTTC.

This chain joins TRBV18 and TRBJ1-4, with D perhaps matching TRBD1 (5 bases). In germline, CDR1 is KGHSH, CDR2 LQKENI. The CDR3 contains 13 residues. V lost 3 bases, J lost 7 bases, and 9 bases lay in between. CDR3 region: CASSPGRVEKLFF. As DNA, the CDR3 is TGTGCCAGCTCACCGGGCAGGGTTGAAAAACTGTTTTTT.

The CDR3 is CASSLFFVYPRSRTDTQYF. CDR3 bases: TGTGCCAGCAGCTTGTTTTTTGTATACCCGAGGAGTAGAACAGATACGCAGTATTTT. The rearrangement links TRBV5-6 to TRBJ2-3, with unresolved D. Germline lookup yields CDR1 SGHDT and CDR2 YYEEEE. The CDR3 runs to 19 residues. Trimming shortened V by 1 base and J by 3 bases, and 24 bases separated the two germline ends. Complete variable domain (other parts from reference TRBV5-6 and TRBJ2-3): DAGVTQSPTHLIKTRGQQVTLRCSPKSGHDTVSWYQQALGQGPQFIFQYYEEEERQRGNFPDRFSGHQFPNYSSELNVNALLLGDSALYLCASSLFFVYPRSRTDTQYFGPGTRLTVL.

The chain couples TRBV28 to TRBJ2-1; no reliable D call. CDR1 and CDR2 from the germline V gene are MDHEN and SYDVKM. Deletions cut 1 base from V and 2 bases from J, with 18 bases between. The CDR3 sequence is 18 residues long. The CDR3 bases are TGTGCCAGCAGTTTATACGGGTTTTCGTCGCCAGCCTACAATGAGCAGTTCTTC. As protein: CASSLYGFSSPAYNEQFF.

The chain links TRBV5-1 to TRBJ2-7, with D possibly matching TRBD1 (5 bases). Trimming took 4 bases from V and 2 from J, leaving 16 bases between them. From germline, CDR1 is SGHRS and CDR2 YFSETQ. This CDR3 region has 15 residues. The chain's CDR3 is CASSPGGHRPYEQYF. The CDR3 nucleotides read TGCGCCAGCAGCCCTGGTGGACACCGACCCTACGAGCAGTACTTC.

The chain carries TRBV28 and TRBJ2-2, with 8 bases matching TRBD1. Germline V gene sequence: CDR1 MDHEN, CDR2 SYDVKM. The CDR3 has 17 amino acids. The V and J ends lost 7 bases and 3 bases, in that order; junction bases with no gene match: 13. This CDR3 reads CASTRTRWTGHTGELFF. The CDR3, as DNA: TGTGCCAGCACCAGGACCCGGTGGACAGGGCACACCGGGGAGCTGTTTTTT.

J is TRBJ1-1 and V is TRBV6-1; no clear D. The CDR3 is made up of 14 amino acids. V lost 3 bases to trimming and J lost 2 bases, with 10 bases between them. The V gene's germline CDR1 is MNHNS and CDR2 SASEGT. The DNA of the CDR3 is TGTGCCAGCAGTGAGTTCGCGGGAAACACTGAAGCTTTCTTT. As protein: CASSEFAGNTEAFF.

The chain employs TRBV18 and TRBJ1-5, with 7 bases aligning to TRBD1. V trimming: 3 bases; J trimming: 4 bases; junction bases outside the gene matches: 9. The length of the CDR3 is 16 residues. Looked up from germline, CDR1 is KGHSH and CDR2 is LQKENI. CDR3 DNA sequence: TGTGCCAGCTCACCTCAGGGACAGAGACCGAATCAGCCCCAGCATTTT. This codes for CASSPQGQRPNQPQHF.

The chain uses TRBV25-1 and TRBJ2-7; D may be TRBD2 (6 bases). The CDR3 is 13 amino acids. Germline V lookup: CDR1 MGHDK, CDR2 SYGVNS. V was cut by 8 bases and J by 0 bases, with 11 bases left in between. The CDR3 spells CASFSRDSYEQYF. In DNA form, the CDR3 reads TGTGCCAGCTTTTCGCGGGACTCCTACGAGCAGTACTTC.

The chain joins TRBV4-1 to TRBJ2-7; 9 bases agree with TRBD2. Germline trimming cut 3 bases from V and 2 bases from J; bases unmatched to any gene: 11. Germline CDR1 MGHRA, CDR2 YSYEKL. CDR3 size: 17 residues. Here the CDR3 reads CASSQDRTSGPPYEQYF. CDR3 bases: TGCGCCAGCAGCCAGGACCGCACTAGCGGGCCCCCCTACGAGCAGTACTTC.

This rearrangement joins TRBV2 to TRBJ1-2; no clear D gene. The CDR3 is 13 amino acids. The germline V gene has CDR1 SNHLY and CDR2 FYNNEI. Trimming pared 7 bases from V and 4 bases from J, leaving 13 bases between. The CDR3 coding sequence is TGTGCCAGCATTCGGGCCACAGCCTATGGCTACACCTTC. Its protein is CASIRATAYGYTF.

The rearrangement uses TRBV28 and TRBJ2-4; maybe TRBD2 (6 bases). V was clipped by 2 bases and J by 15 bases, with 14 bases between them. The CDR3 is 12 amino acids. Per germline, CDR1 MDHEN and CDR2 SYDVKM. Written as DNA, the CDR3 is TGTGCCAGCAGTTTAGGAGGGGCGGTTCGGTACTTC. The encoded protein is CASSLGGAVRYF.

V and J are TRBV28 and TRBJ2-2; D gene unclear. This CDR3 has 11 residues. Trimming removed 6 bases from V and 9 bases from J, with 8 bases in between. CDR1 is MDHEN, CDR2 SYDVKM, per germline. The CDR3 reads CASSPVRELFF. CDR3 sequence (DNA): TGTGCCAGCAGCCCGGTCCGGGAGCTGTTTTTT.

The chain joins TRBV20-1 to TRBJ2-7; a weak D match, TRBD2 (6 bases). The CDR3 is made up of 11 amino acids. Trimming stripped 7 bases from V and 2 bases from J, with 9 bases between. In germline, CDR1 is DFQATT, CDR2 SNEGSKA (reference sequence). The CDR3: CSGLDAYEQYF. The CDR3 DNA reads TGCAGTGGACTAGACGCCTACGAGCAGTACTTC.

This rearrangement joins TRBV28 to TRBJ2-7; perhaps D is TRBD1 or TRBD2 (5 bases each). CDR1 is MDHEN and CDR2 is SYDVKM in the germline V gene. The CDR3 length is 16 residues. The germline V and J ends were trimmed by 2 bases and 1 base, with 15 bases remaining between them. Written as DNA, the CDR3 is TGTGCCAGCAGTTTACTTCTGGTTGGGGGATCCTACGAGCAGTACTTC. Translating gives CASSLLLVGGSYEQYF.

The genes are TRBV15 and TRBJ2-1, with D unresolved. V was shortened by 3 bases and J by 8 bases, with 26 bases between the two germline ends. The CDR3 is 18 amino acids. The germline V gene encodes CDR1 LNHNV and CDR2 YYDKDF (reference sequence). In DNA, the CDR3 is TGTGCCACCAGCAGTAGTCATGGAGCGAGAGCTCTTGGTCATGAGCAGTTCTTC. This translates into CATSSSHGARALGHEQFF.

V usage is TRBV10-2 and J usage is TRBJ2-3; 7 nucleotides agree with TRBD2. The V and J ends lost 1 base and 2 bases, in that order; junction bases with no gene match: 18. The V gene's germline CDR1 is WSHSY and CDR2 SAAADI. The CDR3 length is 20 residues. CDR3: CASSEWSGLLAEFPTDTQYF. CDR3 DNA sequence: TGCGCCAGCAGTGAGTGGTCGGGACTGCTAGCGGAGTTCCCCACAGATACGCAGTATTTT.

This clone has a single count. CDR3 DNA sequence: TGTGCCATCAGGGCTACAGGGGGCGAGAACACTGAAGCTTTCTTT. Protein sequence: CAIRATGGENTEAFF. The V call is TRBV10-3, the J call TRBJ1-1; 9 nucleotides agree with TRBD1. V was clipped by 6 bases and J by 1 base; unmatched bases: 6. Per germline, CDR1 ENHRY and CDR2 SYGVKD. The CDR3 loop spans 15 amino acids.

J is TRBJ1-2 and V is TRBV29-1, with a possible D match to TRBD1 (5 bases). Trimming cost V 8 bases and J 8 bases, with 15 bases left between them. Germline V gene sequence: CDR1 SQVTM, CDR2 ANQGSEA. The CDR3 contains 11 residues. The CDR3 DNA is TGCAGCCTCGCGGGGGGTTGGGGCTACACCTTC. Translating gives CSLAGGWGYTF.

This clone was found once. The chain combines TRBV5-4 with TRBJ2-5, with a tentative D call TRBD1 (5 bases). This CDR3 comprises 14 residues. CDR1 and CDR2 from the germline V gene are SGHNT and YYREEE (reference sequence). Trimming removed 0 bases from V and 2 bases from J, with 8 bases in between. The CDR3 nucleotides read TGTGCCAGCAGCTTGGTAGGGGTTCAAGAGACCCAGTACTTC. It codes for CASSLVGVQETQYF.

The V call is TRBV11-2, the J call TRBJ1-5; no definite D call. This CDR3 comprises 15 residues. Germline lookup yields CDR1 SGHAT and CDR2 FQNNGV. Trimming removed 5 bases at V and 1 base at J, with 12 bases between. The CDR3 is CASSPSNGSNQPQHF. In DNA form, the CDR3 reads TGTGCCAGCAGCCCCAGTAATGGGAGCAATCAGCCCCAGCATTTT.

The gene calls are TRBV5-1 and TRBJ2-7; D remains ambiguous. The V end was cut by 0 bases, the J end by 6 bases, with 7 bases between. In germline, CDR1 is SGHRS, CDR2 YFSETQ. The CDR3 covers 12 residues. DNA for the CDR3: TGCGCCAGCAGCTTGGACAGCCGCGAGCAGTACTTC. It translates to CASSLDSREQYF.

J is TRBJ2-2 and V is TRBV9; 12 positions agree with TRBD2. The CDR3 has 19 residues. V lost 1 base, J lost 9 bases, and 16 bases stayed unmatched. Germline V CDR1 and CDR2: SGDLS, YYNGEE. The CDR3 spells CASSVKVDGLAGWPRELFF. In nucleotides, the CDR3 is TGTGCCAGCAGCGTAAAAGTAGACGGACTAGCGGGATGGCCACGGGAGCTGTTTTTT. The complete variable domain, with remaining parts taken from reference TRBV9 and TRBJ2-2, reads DSGVTQTPKHLITATGQRVTLRCSPRSGDLSVYWYQQSLDQGLQFLIQYYNGEERAKGNILERFSAQQFPDLHSELNLSSLELGDSALYFCASSVKVDGLAGWPRELFFGEGSRLTVL.

The chain combines TRBV5-4 with TRBJ2-5; 7 bases align to TRBD2. V gave up 3 bases and J gave up 4 bases; unmatched junction bases: 9. Germline V CDR1 and CDR2: SGHNT, YYREEE (reference sequence). The CDR3 is made up of 15 amino acids. CDR3 sequence (DNA): TGTGCCAGCAGCTGCCATGGCGGGAGTTCAGAGACCCAGTACTTC. Amino acid sequence: CASSCHGGSSETQYF.

The rearrangement joins TRBV30 to TRBJ2-7, with 9 bases identical to TRBD1. Trimming took 1 base from V and 0 from J; bases not matched to a gene: 10. The CDR3 totals 17 residues. In germline, CDR1 is GTSNPN, CDR2 SVGIG (reference sequence). The chain's CDR3 is CAWSEIRGQGSSYEQYF. The CDR3 DNA reads TGTGCCTGGAGTGAAATCCGGGGACAGGGCAGCTCCTACGAGCAGTACTTC. Full variable domain (missing parts from reference TRBV30 and TRBJ2-7): SQTIHQWPATLVQPVGSPLSLECTVEGTSNPNLYWYRQAAGRGLQLLFYSVGIGQISSEVPQNLSASRPQDRQFILSSKKLLLSDSGFYLCAWSEIRGQGSSYEQYFGPGTRLTVT.

This chain links TRBV5-6 with TRBJ2-1; 10 bases line up with TRBD2. J gave up 7 bases and V 3 bases, and 10 bases lay outside the gene matches. The CDR3 runs 16 residues. CDR1 is SGHDT and CDR2 is YYEEEE in the germline V gene. In DNA, the CDR3 is TGTGCCAGCAGCTGCCTAGCGGGAGCCCAAGGGAATGAGCAGTTCTTC. Its protein is CASSCLAGAQGNEQFF.